The entry that follows covers one TCR beta chain sequence. This clonotype was detected ten times or more. Its antigen has not been determined. Per-base qualities were not stored, and no clone one base away is much larger. Libraries were prepared through multiplex PCR. Data came from an Illumina HiSeq 4000. CDR3 regions were amplified by Arm-PCR with iRepertoire HTBI primers to construct TCR beta libraries. Gel purification was performed on PCR products prior to sequencing. The paper's processing steps were these. Across samples, approximately 68 TRBV and over 11 TRBJ segments were identified and used for gene usage analysis of CDR3 amino acid clonotypes. COPE and FqMerger were used to merge filtered high-quality paired reads into contigs. Contigs were aligned with BLAST to IMGT TRBV, TRBD and TRBJ reference genes, and CDR3 was defined per IMGT. Clonotypes above 0.1% frequency were classified as highly expanded clones. Shannon entropy served as the measure of repertoire diversity, while the Gini coefficient captured V-J evenness. A clonotype was considered public if more than one individual shared it. TCRdb reprocessed the public reads (quality trimming at Q25 with fastp, clone calling with MiXCR) and kept in-frame beta chains. One record per CDR3 amino acid sequence lists the most common genes and DNA. TCRdb's processing, not the study's, gives the V and J calls here. The sample table holds over 400,000 distinct CDR3 sequences, of which approximately 14% were seen once. 17% of the sample is held by the ten biggest clonotypes.

The meaning of the sample's time point label: newly diagnosed GD, antithyroid drugs for less than 3 months. For both TCR sequencing and RNA sequencing, RNA was extracted from PBMCs using TRIzol. The diagnosis of Graves' disease followed American Thyroid Association guidelines. The patients came from an endocrinology department in Xi'an, China. Each patient gave approximately 10 milliliters of peripheral blood, collected in an EDTA anticoagulant tube. Ficoll Paque Plus density gradient separation was used to isolate PBMCs, and no further T cell sorting was done. An Agilent 2100 Bioanalyzer and agarose gel were used to assess RNA quality, and a NanoDrop 2000 was used to measure RNA concentration. For this chain, trimming is 0 bases at the V end and 3 bases at the J end, and the number of junction bases without a gene match is 5. Including the terminal cysteine and phenylalanine, the CDR3 comprises 16 residues. CDR3 DNA only is kept here, 48 bases in frame from base 1. The germline V gene sets CDR1 to SGHAT and CDR2 to FQNNGV.

The data belong to a study of regulatory T cells in long-lasting Graves disease (TCRdb year 2021). Context from the whole study: In the newly diagnosed Graves' disease group, patients had been taking antithyroid drugs for less than 3 months. TCR sequencing covered roughly 13 persistent and around 20 newly diagnosed Graves' disease patients, some 35 samples in total. The study was registered as a clinical trial and conducted in China. This study used TCR sequencing and RNA sequencing of peripheral blood to compare persistent Graves' disease patients against newly diagnosed Graves' disease patients. On the study overall, not on this receptor specifically: Persistent disease showed preferential use of TRBV28, TRBJ1-2 and TRBJ2-5, whereas newly diagnosed disease favored TRBV20-1 and TRBJ2-1. Peripheral blood alone was examined, since thyroid tissue, which constituted the primary lesion, could not be accessed. Sequencing and analysis were limited to the TCR beta chain. The small sample size was acknowledged by the authors as a limitation that may reduce accuracy. Compared with newly diagnosed patients, persistent Graves' disease patients had lower TCR Shannon entropy and fewer highly expanded clones, which suggests clonal expansion. More public clonotypes were shared among persistent patients (2,741) than among newly diagnosed patients (966).

These data also formed part of another study, on T cells in Graves' hyperthyroidism and ophthalmopathy. As the second paper documents: A patient counted as having stable Graves' hyperthyroidism if no progression to ophthalmopathy occurred over 18 months of follow-up. Hyperthyroidism patients were newly diagnosed, with disease duration under 2 months, and aged 18 to 65 years. Patients with uncontrolled infections, other autoimmune diseases, pregnancy or lactation were excluded. Diagnoses relied on clinical symptoms, serum thyroxine and TRAb, thyroid ultrasound and orbital computed tomography. For the first round of RT-PCR on the TCR CDR3, the HTBI primer set was used together with the Qiagen OneStep RT-PCR kit. Blood samples also contained most of the expanded thyroid clonotypes (frequency above 0.001), which suggests that blood repertoires may reflect thyroid immune responses. A 13 V-J signature model separated ophthalmopathy from stable hyperthyroidism, with approximately 87% sensitivity and roughly 81% specificity in cross-validation and 80%/75% in testing. In validation, the model predicted progression to ophthalmopathy with approximately 71% sensitivity and roughly 75% specificity, a median of about 6 months before onset. To identify TCR V-J signatures that set the groups apart, the researchers used a discovery cohort of about a hundred patients, made up of under 45 with Graves' ophthalmopathy and 57 with stable Graves' hyperthyroidism. An independent validation cohort of 18 to 20 hyperthyroidism patients and 17 patients who later progressed to ophthalmopathy tested prospective prediction of ophthalmopathy. The approximately 97 discovery patients were randomly divided into training and test sets at a 7:3 ratio. In roughly six Graves' hyperthyroidism patients, the study also compared T-cell repertoires from thyroid tissue with T-cell repertoires from blood. Once sampling was done, hyperthyroidism patients were given methimazole at a starting dose of 30 mg daily, whereas ophthalmopathy patients were given high-dose intravenous methylprednisolone. A second multiplex PCR round built the libraries, followed by size selection and purification. Paired-end sequencing of the libraries was performed with 100 bp reads on an Illumina HiSeq2000. SOAPnuke was used to process the raw data, removing reads that contained adapters or uncalled bases, had a mean Phred below 15, or lacked an exact match to the constant primer or identifier. COPE v1.2.5 was used to merge the high-quality paired reads, and each unique nucleotide sequence was defined as a clonotype. MiTCR v1.1 was used to align clonotypes to the IMGT TRBV, TRBD and TRBJ reference segments. Only V-J combinations with frequency above 0.0001, covering about 99% of repertoires, were analysed. A TCS score was defined as the ratio of F50 (clonal expansion) to E x V (chaos), with BLOSUM62-based TCRdist applied between CDR3 peptides within each V-J. Welch's t-statistics and random forest reduced around 510 V-J features to 10 to 15, which were used in a naive Bayes classifier (R e1071). Sample size was not statistically predetermined, and investigators were not blinded to group allocation. The paper describes TCR Vbeta CDR3 sequencing of more than 120 peripheral blood samples, made up of around 41 ophthalmopathy patients, approximately 73 hyperthyroidism patients and roughly 17 progressor patients.

The sample was peripheral blood mononuclear cells (PBMCs), taken at new diagnosis, from a patient treated with antithyroid drugs. The sequence links TRBV11-2 to TRBJ2-1, with 7 junctional bases fitting TRBD2. The sequence came from a woman between 50 and 59 years old with Graves disease. Donor details come from another sample of the same person, matched by shared clones. The CDR3 protein is CASSLEPGLNYNEQFF. The DNA reads as follows: TGTGCCAGCAGCTTAGAGCCGGGACTAAACTACAATGAGCAGTTCTTC. Reference TRBV11-2 and TRBJ2-1 genes cover what lies past the CDR3, so the full variable domain is EAGVAQSPRYKIIEKRQSVAFWCNPISGHATLYWYQQILGQGPKLLIQFQNNGVVDDSQLPKDRFSAERLKGVDSTLKIQPAKLEDSAVYLCASSLEPGLNYNEQFFGPGTRLTVL.